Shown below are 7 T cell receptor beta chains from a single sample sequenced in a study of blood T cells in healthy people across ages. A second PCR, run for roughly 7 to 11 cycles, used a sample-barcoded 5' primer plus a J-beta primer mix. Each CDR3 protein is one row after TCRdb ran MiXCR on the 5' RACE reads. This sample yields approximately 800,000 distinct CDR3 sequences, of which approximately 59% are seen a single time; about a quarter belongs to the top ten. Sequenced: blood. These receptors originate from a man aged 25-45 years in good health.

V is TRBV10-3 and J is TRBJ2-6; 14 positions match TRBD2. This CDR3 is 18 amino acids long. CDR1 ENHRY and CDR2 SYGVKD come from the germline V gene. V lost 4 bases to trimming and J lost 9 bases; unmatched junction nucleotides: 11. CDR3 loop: CAISVSGTSGGPGNVLTF. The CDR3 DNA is TGTGCCATCAGTGTATCCGGGACTAGCGGGGGACCGGGCAACGTCCTGACTTTC.

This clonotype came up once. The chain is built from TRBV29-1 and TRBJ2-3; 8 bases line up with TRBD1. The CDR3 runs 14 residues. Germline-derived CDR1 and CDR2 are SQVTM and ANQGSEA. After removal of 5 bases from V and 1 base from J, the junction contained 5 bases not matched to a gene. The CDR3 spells CSVLDRVGTDTQYF. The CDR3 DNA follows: TGCAGCGTTTTGGACAGGGTCGGCACAGATACGCAGTATTTT.

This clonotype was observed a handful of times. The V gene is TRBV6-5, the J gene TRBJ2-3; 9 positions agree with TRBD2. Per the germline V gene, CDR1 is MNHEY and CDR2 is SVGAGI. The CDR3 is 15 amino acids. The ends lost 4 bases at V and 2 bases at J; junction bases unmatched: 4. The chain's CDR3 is CASSFSGGTTDTQYF. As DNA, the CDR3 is TGTGCCAGCAGTTTTAGCGGGGGAACCACAGATACGCAGTATTTT.

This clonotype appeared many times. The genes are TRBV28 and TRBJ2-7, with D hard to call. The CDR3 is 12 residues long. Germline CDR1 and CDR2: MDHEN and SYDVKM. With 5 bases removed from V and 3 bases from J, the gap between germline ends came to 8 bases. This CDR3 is CASSPGYYEQYF. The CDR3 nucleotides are TGTGCCAGCAGTCCAGGTTACTACGAGCAGTACTTC.

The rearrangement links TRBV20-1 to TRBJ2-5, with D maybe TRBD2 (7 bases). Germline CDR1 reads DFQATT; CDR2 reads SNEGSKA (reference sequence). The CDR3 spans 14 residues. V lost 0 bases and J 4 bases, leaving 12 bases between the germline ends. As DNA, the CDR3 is TGCAGTGCTAGAGATGAGGGGGGGCGAGAGACCCAGTACTTC. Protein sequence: CSARDEGGRETQYF.

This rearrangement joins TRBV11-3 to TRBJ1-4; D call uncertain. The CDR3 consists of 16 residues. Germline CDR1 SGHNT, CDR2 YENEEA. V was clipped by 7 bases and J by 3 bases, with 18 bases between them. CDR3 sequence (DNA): TGTGCCAGCATCTACCATTCAATTTGGGCTAATGAAAAACTGTTTTTT. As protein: CASIYHSIWANEKLFF.

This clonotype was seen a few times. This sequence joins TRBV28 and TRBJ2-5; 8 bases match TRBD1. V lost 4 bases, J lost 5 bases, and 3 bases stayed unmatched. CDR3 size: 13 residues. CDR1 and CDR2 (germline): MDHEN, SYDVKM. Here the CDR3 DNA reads TGTGCCAGCAGTTCAGGGGGCATGGAGACCCAGTACTTC. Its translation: CASSSGGMETQYF.